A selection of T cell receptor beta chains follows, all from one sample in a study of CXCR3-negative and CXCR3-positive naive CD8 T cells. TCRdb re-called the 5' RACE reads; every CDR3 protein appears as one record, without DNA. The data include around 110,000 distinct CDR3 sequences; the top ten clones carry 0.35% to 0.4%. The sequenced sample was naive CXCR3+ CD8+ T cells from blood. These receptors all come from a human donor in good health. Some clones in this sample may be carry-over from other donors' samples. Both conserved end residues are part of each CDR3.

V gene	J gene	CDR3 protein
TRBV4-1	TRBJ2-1	CASSQAGTAFFEQFF
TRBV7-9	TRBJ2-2	CASSFGDERGLLNTGELFF
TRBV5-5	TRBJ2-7	CASSPAGSRGRYEQYF
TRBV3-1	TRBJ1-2	CASSPGQPGYYGYTF
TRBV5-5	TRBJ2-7	CVSNPADTIQVTQYF
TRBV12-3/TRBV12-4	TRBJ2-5	CASSGGVAAVPQETQYF
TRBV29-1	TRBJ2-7	CSVEVQGSRSYEQYF
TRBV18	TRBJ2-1	CASSPPSGEQFF
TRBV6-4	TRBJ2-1	CASSDGGYNEQFF
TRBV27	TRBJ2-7	CASREALGAGHEQYF
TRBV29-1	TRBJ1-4	CSVEDHRVGREKLFF
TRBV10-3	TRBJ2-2	CASSDAANTGELFF
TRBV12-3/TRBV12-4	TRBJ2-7	CASSLLLAGPSYEQYF
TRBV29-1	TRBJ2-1	CSVEKGTSSYNEQFF
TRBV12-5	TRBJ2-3	CASGPGQSTDTQYF
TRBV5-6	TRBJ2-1	CASSLVGGGSYNEQFF
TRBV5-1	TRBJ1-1	CASSSAGRVTEAFF
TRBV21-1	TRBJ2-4	CASSKNGTDMTLAKNIQYF
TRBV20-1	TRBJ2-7	CSASPGVGAYEQYF
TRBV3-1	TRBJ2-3	CASRTLGSGKGSTDTQYF
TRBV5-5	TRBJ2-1	CASSQDKNYNEQFF
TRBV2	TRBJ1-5	CASSTQASGSNQPQHF
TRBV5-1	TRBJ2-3	CASSLRLAATDTQYF
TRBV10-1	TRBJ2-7	CARPFGSLGEQYF
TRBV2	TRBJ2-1	CATSRDREYSYNEQFF
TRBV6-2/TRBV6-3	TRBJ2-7	CASANQIAETYEQYF
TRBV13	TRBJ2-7	CASRGTSGDSYEQYF
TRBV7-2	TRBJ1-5	CASSAGRVPGRNQPQHF
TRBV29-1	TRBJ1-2	CSVDGTGAYGYTF
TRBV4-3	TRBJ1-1	CASSQGTGIGAFF
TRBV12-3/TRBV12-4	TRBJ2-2	CASSYGTSVNTGELFF
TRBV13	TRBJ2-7	CASSFRDSSYEQYF
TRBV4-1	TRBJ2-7	CASSHDRDRGYEQYF
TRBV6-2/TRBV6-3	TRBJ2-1	CASSARDFSYNEQFF
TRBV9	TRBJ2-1	CASSAERVHGDEQFF
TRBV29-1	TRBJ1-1	CSVVGGIFTEAFF
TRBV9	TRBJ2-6	CASGSGANVLTF
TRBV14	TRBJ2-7	CASSQDRDREYEQYF
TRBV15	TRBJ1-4	CATSRDVGWGPEKLFF
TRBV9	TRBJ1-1	CASSAKGNTEAFF
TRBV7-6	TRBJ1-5	CASSLAPGDSNQPQHF
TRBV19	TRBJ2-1	CASSDLPGEGNEQFF
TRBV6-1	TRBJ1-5	CASSEYHLNQPQHF
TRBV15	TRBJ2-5	CATSSPGLAGVGQETQYF
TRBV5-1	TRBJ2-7	CASSLESSGEQYF
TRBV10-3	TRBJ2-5	CAISDDVGAGRPQYF
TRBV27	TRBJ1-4	CASSSSTGRYEKLFF
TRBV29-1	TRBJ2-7	CSVAGDGYYEQYF
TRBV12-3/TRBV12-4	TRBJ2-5	CASSLKSQETQYF
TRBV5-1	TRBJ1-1	CASSLAGTLNTEAFF
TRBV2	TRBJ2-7	CASSVSGGLSYEQYF
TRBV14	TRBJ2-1	CASRVTGNNEQFF
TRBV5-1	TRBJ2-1	CASSKRTSEQFF
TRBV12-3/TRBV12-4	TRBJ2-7	CASSLGDFSTGEQYF
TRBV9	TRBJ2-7	CASSPTGTGYEQYF
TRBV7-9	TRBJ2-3	CASSSNEGTQYF
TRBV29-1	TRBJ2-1	CSVEGSGSGGSYNEQFF
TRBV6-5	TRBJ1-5	CASSPSRNQPQHF
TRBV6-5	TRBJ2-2	CASTGVSGELFF